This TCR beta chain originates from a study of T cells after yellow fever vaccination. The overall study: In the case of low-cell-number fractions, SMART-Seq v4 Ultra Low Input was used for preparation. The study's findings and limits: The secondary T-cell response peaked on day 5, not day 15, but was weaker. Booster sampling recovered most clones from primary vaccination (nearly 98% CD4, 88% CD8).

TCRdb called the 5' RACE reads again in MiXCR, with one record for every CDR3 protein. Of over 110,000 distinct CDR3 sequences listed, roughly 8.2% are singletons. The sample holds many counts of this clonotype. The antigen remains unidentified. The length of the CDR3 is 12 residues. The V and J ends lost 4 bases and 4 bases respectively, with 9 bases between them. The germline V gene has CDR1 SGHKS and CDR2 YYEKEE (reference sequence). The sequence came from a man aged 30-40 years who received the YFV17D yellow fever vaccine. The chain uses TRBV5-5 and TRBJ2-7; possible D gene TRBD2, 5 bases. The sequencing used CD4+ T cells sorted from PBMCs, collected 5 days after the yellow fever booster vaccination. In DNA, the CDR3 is TGTGCCAGCAGCCCTGCGGGTTACGAGCAGTACTTC. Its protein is CASSPAGYEQYF.